Each of the 25 T cell receptor beta chains below was sequenced from the same sample in a study of early T cells in non-severe SARS-CoV-2 infection. TCRdb re-analysed the 5' RACE reads in MiXCR, keeping a single row per CDR3 protein. The sample has about 29,000 distinct CDR3 sequences; roughly 4.4% are singletons. The sample comprised whole blood. The receptors derive from an adult who was a healthcare worker with PCR-confirmed SARS-CoV-2 infection or an uninfected control (not recorded which).

This clonotype was recorded many times. V is TRBV11-3 and J is TRBJ2-5; perhaps TRBD2 as D (5 bases). There are 16 residues in the CDR3. CDR1 SGHNT and CDR2 YENEEA come from the germline V gene. The V gene lost 5 bases and the J gene lost 0 bases, with 16 bases spanning the gap. The CDR3 nucleotides read TGTGCCAGCAGCCGACAACTCAGCGGCAACCAAGAGACCCAGTACTTC. This encodes CASSRQLSGNQETQYF.

This clonotype was seen many times. CDR3 sequence (DNA): TGTGCCAGCACCCAGGGTACCGGGGAGCTGTTTTTT. It specifies CASTQGTGELFF. J is TRBJ2-2 and V is TRBV27; a possible D gene is TRBD1 (5 bases). V shed 7 bases and J shed 5 bases, with 8 bases lying between them. This CDR3 is built from 12 residues. The V gene's germline CDR1 is MNHEY and CDR2 SMNVEV (reference sequence).

This clonotype was observed many times. This sequence joins TRBV6-4 and TRBJ1-4, with D unclear. The V end was cut by 3 bases, the J end by 4 bases, with 18 bases between. The CDR3 totals 17 residues. CDR1 is MRHNA and CDR2 is SNTAGT in the germline V gene. The CDR3 sequence: CASSELKYVSINEKLFF. In DNA form, the CDR3 reads TGTGCCAGCAGTGAGTTGAAATACGTCTCCATTAATGAAAAACTGTTTTTT.

This clonotype was counted at least ten times. The chain employs TRBV5-5 and TRBJ2-7; TRBD1 agrees at 10 bases. CDR3 length: 16 residues. Germline CDR1 and CDR2: SGHKS and YYEKEE (reference sequence). With 0 bases clipped from V and 4 bases from J, the junction kept 7 bases outside the gene matches. CDR3 amino acids: CASSLAGDRGSYEQYV. DNA for the CDR3: TGTGCCAGCAGCTTGGCCGGGGACAGGGGTTCTTACGAGCAGTACGTC.

This clonotype has ten or more counts. The V gene is TRBV7-3, the J gene TRBJ2-1, with TRBD2 identical over 8 bases. In germline, CDR1 is SGHTA, CDR2 FQGTGA. There are 13 residues in the CDR3. The V and J ends lost 2 bases and 12 bases, in that order; junction bases with no gene match: 6. CDR3 sequence (DNA): TGTGCCAGCAGCTTAGACGGGAGGGAGGGGCAGTTCTTC. Its translation is CASSLDGREGQFF.

This chain connects TRBV4-1 to TRBJ2-3; 15 bases fit TRBD2. The J segment lost 2 bases and the V segment lost 0 bases, leaving 12 bases of the junction unmatched. Per germline, CDR1 MGHRA and CDR2 YSYEKL. CDR3 size: 21 residues. The CDR3 protein is CASSQEVRGLAGGPNTDTQYF. The CDR3 bases are TGCGCCAGCAGCCAAGAAGTCCGAGGACTAGCGGGAGGGCCAAACACAGATACGCAGTATTTT.

In its sample, this clonotype was seen many times. A much larger clone differs from this one at a single base, so this may be a read error. The V call is TRBV19, the J call TRBJ2-1, with a weak D call TRBD2 (6 bases). The V end lost 5 bases, the J end lost 4 bases, and 15 bases lay between the germline ends. Germline CDR1 LNHDA, CDR2 SQIVND (reference sequence). This CDR3 contains 15 residues. CDR3 in DNA: TGTGCCAGTAGTCCCCTAACGGGAGCTTACAATGAGCAGTTCTTC. Amino acids: CASSPLTGAYNEQFF.

This clonotype was observed at least ten times. The chain uses TRBV29-1 and TRBJ1-1; D gene unclear. Germline values: CDR1 SQVTM, CDR2 ANQGSEA. The CDR3 consists of 12 residues. The V and J ends lost 2 bases and 4 bases respectively, with 8 bases between them. The CDR3 protein is CSVERSGTEAFF. In DNA form, the CDR3 reads TGCAGCGTTGAACGTTCAGGCACTGAAGCTTTCTTT.

Ten or more counts support this clonotype. V gene TRBV20-1 combines with J gene TRBJ2-2; TRBD2 is a possible D gene (6 bases). CDR1 DFQATT and CDR2 SNEGSKA come from the germline V gene (reference sequence). Trimming pared 6 bases from V and 4 bases from J, leaving 18 bases between. The CDR3 is 15 residues long. CDR3 residues: CSANRGGPGTGELFF. For the CDR3, the DNA is TGCAGTGCAAACCGAGGAGGGCCAGGCACCGGGGAGCTGTTTTTT.

This clonotype was observed many times. The chain is built from TRBV4-3 and TRBJ1-4; D possibly corresponds to TRBD1 (6 bases). The CDR3 runs 19 residues. V gave up 0 bases and J gave up 0 bases, with 17 bases separating them. CDR1 LGHNA and CDR2 YSLEER come from the germline V gene. Here the CDR3 DNA reads TGCGCCAGCAGCCAAGATCGCGCGGGGGGGGCTGCAACTAATGAAAAACTGTTTTTT. Translated, it gives CASSQDRAGGAATNEKLFF.

Many counts were recorded for this clonotype. The chain uses TRBV5-5 and TRBJ1-1; D may be TRBD1 (5 bases). Germline values: CDR1 SGHKS, CDR2 YYEKEE (reference sequence). V was clipped by 1 base and J by 0 bases, with 13 bases between them. CDR3 length: 16 amino acids. The CDR3 DNA follows: TGTGCCAGCAGCTTGATTTTACCCAGGGTGAACACTGAAGCTTTCTTT. Its protein is CASSLILPRVNTEAFF.

This clonotype was counted ten times or more. V is TRBV6-6 and J is TRBJ2-1; possible D gene TRBD2, 6 bases. This CDR3 is built from 13 residues. Germline V gene data show CDR1 as MNHNY and CDR2 as SVGAGI (reference sequence). The ends were cut back, 8 bases at V and 9 bases at J, with 17 bases in the middle. The CDR3 DNA follows: TGTGCCAGCGGGTCCGGCGGGATAAGTGAGCAGTTCTTC. Its protein product is CASGSGGISEQFF.

This clonotype was seen at least ten times. The J gene is TRBJ2-1, the V gene TRBV27; D unclear. Per germline, CDR1 MNHEY and CDR2 SMNVEV (reference sequence). The CDR3 sequence is 14 residues long. The V gene lost 1 base and the J gene lost 4 bases, with 8 bases spanning the gap. The CDR3 reads CASSLLADYNEQFF. In nucleotides, the CDR3 is TGTGCCAGCAGTTTATTGGCAGATTACAATGAGCAGTTCTTC.

At least ten counts were recorded for this clonotype. The chain couples TRBV12-3 or TRBV12-4 to TRBJ2-5; the D gene could be TRBD1 or TRBD2 (5 bases each). This CDR3 has 17 amino acids. V was clipped by 6 bases and J by 2 bases, with 22 bases between them. The CDR3 sequence is CASRRDGGSPGQETQYF. The CDR3 region has the DNA TGTGCCAGCAGGAGGGACGGTGGTTCGCCGGGGCAAGAGACCCAGTACTTC.

There are many counts of this clonotype. The rearrangement uses TRBV18 and TRBJ1-1; D gene unclear. The CDR3 contains 13 residues. V gave up 3 bases and J gave up 1 base, with 6 bases separating them. The germline V gene encodes CDR1 KGHSH and CDR2 LQKENI. Here the CDR3 reads CASSPTTNTEAFF. The CDR3 DNA follows: TGTGCCAGCTCACCTACAACGAACACTGAAGCTTTCTTT.

This clonotype was found a few times. The chain has TRBV5-4 and TRBJ2-5; TRBD2 matches 11 bases. Looked up from germline, CDR1 is SGHNT and CDR2 is YYREEE (reference sequence). The CDR3 runs 17 residues. J gave up 4 bases and V 0 bases, and 8 bases lay outside the gene matches. The CDR3 loop reads CASSLGTSGLPGETQYF. CDR3 coding DNA: TGTGCCAGCAGCTTGGGGACTAGCGGGCTTCCTGGAGAGACCCAGTACTTC.

In this sample, this clonotype turned up many times. The V and J genes are TRBV5-4 and TRBJ2-1; D is ambiguous. Trimming stripped 0 bases from V and 4 bases from J, with 5 bases between. CDR1 and CDR2 (germline): SGHNT, YYREEE (reference sequence). This CDR3 is 13 amino acids long. CDR3 DNA: TGTGCCAGCAGCTTGGTTGCTTACAATGAGCAGTTCTTC. Protein product: CASSLVAYNEQFF.

This clonotype was found many times. V usage is TRBV6-6 and J usage is TRBJ1-5; 9 bases are shared with TRBD1. The CDR3 covers 18 residues. Trimming cost V 5 bases and J 0 bases; bases outside gene matches: 11. Germline V gene sequence: CDR1 MNHNY, CDR2 SVGAGI (reference sequence). The CDR3 DNA reads TGTGCCAGCAGTGGTGGGGACAGGGAAGGATATAGCAATCAGCCCCAGCATTTT. Translating it yields CASSGGDREGYSNQPQHF.

The chain uses TRBV7-9 and TRBJ1-3, with D uncertain. From germline, CDR1 is SEHNR and CDR2 FQNEAQ (reference sequence). Trimming shortened V by 0 bases and J by 2 bases, and 14 bases separated the two germline ends. The CDR3 is 17 residues long. The CDR3 coding sequence is TGTGCCAGCAGCTTAGCAGGCGGCCCGAAAGCTGGAAACACCATATATTTT. It translates to CASSLAGGPKAGNTIYF.

In its sample, this clonotype was seen many times. The V gene is TRBV6-1, the J gene TRBJ2-7, with D possibly matching TRBD1 (6 bases). The germline CDR1 and CDR2 sequences are MNHNS and SASEGT. The CDR3 has 15 amino acids. Trimming removed 3 bases from V and 6 bases from J, with 18 bases in between. CDR3 DNA sequence: TGTGCCAGCAGTGATTCCGGGACACACAGTTCCGAGCAGTACTTC. It specifies CASSDSGTHSSEQYF.

The chain joins TRBV7-2 to TRBJ1-1, with D possibly being TRBD1 (5 bases). CDR3 length: 15 amino acids. Germline CDR1 reads SGHTA; CDR2 reads FQGNSA. Trimming stripped 5 bases from V and 7 bases from J, with 20 bases between. The CDR3 DNA is TGTGCCAGCAGCCCCGGAGTAGGGCAGGGTCTTGAAGCTTTCTTT. It specifies CASSPGVGQGLEAFF.

The chain is built from TRBV20-1 and TRBJ2-7; D gene unclear. The V gene's germline CDR1 is DFQATT and CDR2 SNEGSKA (reference sequence). V lost 6 bases and J 0 bases, leaving 15 bases between the germline ends. The CDR3 sequence is 14 residues long. Here the CDR3 reads CSANSPTNSYEQYF. The CDR3 DNA sequence: TGCAGTGCCAACTCTCCTACTAACTCCTACGAGCAGTACTTC.

This clonotype was seen at least ten times. The chain recombines TRBV10-3 with TRBJ1-1; TRBD1 is a possible D gene (5 bases). V lost 8 bases and J lost 3, with 19 bases in between. The CDR3 consists of 15 residues. From germline, CDR1 is ENHRY and CDR2 SYGVKD. The DNA for the CDR3 is TGTGCCATCCGCGCCGGGGGAGGGCGCGACACTGAAGCTTTCTTT. Protein: CAIRAGGGRDTEAFF.

This clonotype occurred many times. The chain is built from TRBV9 and TRBJ2-7, with 9 bases that match TRBD1. Per germline, CDR1 SGDLS and CDR2 YYNGEE. CDR3 length equals 15 residues. With 4 bases clipped from V and 0 bases from J, the junction kept 5 bases outside the gene matches. The CDR3 DNA reads TGTGCCAGCAGCCCGGGACAGGGAAGCTCCTACGAGCAGTACTTC. Its translation: CASSPGQGSSYEQYF.

In this sample, this clonotype turned up many times. The V and J genes are TRBV10-3 and TRBJ1-2; no reliable D call. The CDR3 spans 13 residues. Germline V gene lookup returns CDR1 ENHRY and CDR2 SYGVKD. Trimming removed 4 bases from V and 2 bases from J, with 8 bases in between. The CDR3 reads CAISVSENYGYTF. The CDR3 DNA is TGTGCCATCAGTGTTTCTGAAAACTATGGCTACACCTTC.